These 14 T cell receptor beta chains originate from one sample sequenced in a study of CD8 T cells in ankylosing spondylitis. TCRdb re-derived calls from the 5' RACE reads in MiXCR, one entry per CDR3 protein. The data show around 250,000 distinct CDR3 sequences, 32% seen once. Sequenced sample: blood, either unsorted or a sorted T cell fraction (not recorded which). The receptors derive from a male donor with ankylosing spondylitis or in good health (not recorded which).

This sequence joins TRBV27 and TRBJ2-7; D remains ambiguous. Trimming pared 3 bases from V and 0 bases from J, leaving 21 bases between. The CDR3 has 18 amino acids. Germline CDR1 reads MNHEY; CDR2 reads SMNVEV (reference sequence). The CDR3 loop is CASSFYTPSRTSSYEQYF. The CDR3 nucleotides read TGTGCCAGCAGTTTTTATACCCCGAGCAGGACGAGCTCCTACGAGCAGTACTTC.

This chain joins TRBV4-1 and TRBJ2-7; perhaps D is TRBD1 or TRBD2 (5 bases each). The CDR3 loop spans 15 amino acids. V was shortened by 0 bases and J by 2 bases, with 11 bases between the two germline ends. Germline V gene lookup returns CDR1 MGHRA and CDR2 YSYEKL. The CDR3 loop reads CASSQDPGLTYEQYF. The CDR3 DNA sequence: TGCGCCAGCAGCCAAGATCCGGGGCTTACCTACGAGCAGTACTTC.

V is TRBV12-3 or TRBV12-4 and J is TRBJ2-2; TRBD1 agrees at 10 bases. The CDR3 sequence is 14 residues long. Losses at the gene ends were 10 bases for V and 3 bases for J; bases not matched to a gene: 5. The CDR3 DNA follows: TGTGCCACCAAGACAGGGGGCCACACCGGGGAGCTGTTTTTT. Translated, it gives CATKTGGHTGELFF.

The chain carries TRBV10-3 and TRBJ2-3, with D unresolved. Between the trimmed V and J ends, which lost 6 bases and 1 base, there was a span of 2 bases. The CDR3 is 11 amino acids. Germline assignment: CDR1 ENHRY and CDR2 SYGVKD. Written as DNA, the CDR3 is TGTGCCATCAGGGGCACAGATACGCAGTATTTT. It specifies CAIRGTDTQYF.

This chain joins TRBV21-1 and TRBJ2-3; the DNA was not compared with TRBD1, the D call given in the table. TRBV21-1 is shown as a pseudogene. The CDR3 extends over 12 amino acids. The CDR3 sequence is CASIDSSDTQYF. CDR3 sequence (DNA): TGTGCCAGCATAGACAGTTCAGATACGCAGTATTTT.

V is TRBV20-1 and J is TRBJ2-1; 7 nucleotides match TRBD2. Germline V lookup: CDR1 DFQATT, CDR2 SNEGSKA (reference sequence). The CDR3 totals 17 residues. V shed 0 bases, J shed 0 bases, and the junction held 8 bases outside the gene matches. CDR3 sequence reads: CSARDPAGPSSYNEQFF. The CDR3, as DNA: TGCAGTGCTAGAGATCCAGCGGGGCCGAGCTCCTACAATGAGCAGTTCTTC.

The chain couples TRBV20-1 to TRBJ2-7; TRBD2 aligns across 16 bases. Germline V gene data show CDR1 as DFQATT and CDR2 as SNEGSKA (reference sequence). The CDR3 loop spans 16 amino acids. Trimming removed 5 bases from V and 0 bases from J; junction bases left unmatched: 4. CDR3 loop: CSASGTSGGASYEQYF. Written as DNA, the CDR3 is TGCAGTGCTTCCGGGACTAGCGGGGGGGCCTCCTACGAGCAGTACTTC.

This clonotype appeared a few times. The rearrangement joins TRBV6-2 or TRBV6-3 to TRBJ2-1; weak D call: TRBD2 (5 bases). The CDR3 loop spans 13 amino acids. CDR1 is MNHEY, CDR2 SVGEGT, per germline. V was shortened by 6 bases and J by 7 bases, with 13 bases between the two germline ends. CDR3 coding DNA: TGTGCCAGCAGCCGCGGTACGGGGAATGAGCAGTTCTTC. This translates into CASSRGTGNEQFF.

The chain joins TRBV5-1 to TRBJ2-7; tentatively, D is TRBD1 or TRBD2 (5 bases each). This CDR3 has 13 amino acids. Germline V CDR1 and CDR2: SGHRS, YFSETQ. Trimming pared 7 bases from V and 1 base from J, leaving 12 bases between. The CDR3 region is CASRAWGSYEQYF. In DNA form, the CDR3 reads TGCGCCAGCCGGGCCTGGGGGTCCTACGAGCAGTACTTC.

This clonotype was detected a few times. This CDR3 is CASSLFTASYEQYF. In DNA, the CDR3 is TGCGCCAGCAGCTTGTTTACAGCCTCCTACGAGCAGTACTTC. This chain links TRBV5-1 with TRBJ2-7; D remains unclear. From germline, CDR1 is SGHRS and CDR2 YFSETQ. Trimming took 1 base from V and 0 from J, leaving 8 bases between them. There are 14 residues in the CDR3.

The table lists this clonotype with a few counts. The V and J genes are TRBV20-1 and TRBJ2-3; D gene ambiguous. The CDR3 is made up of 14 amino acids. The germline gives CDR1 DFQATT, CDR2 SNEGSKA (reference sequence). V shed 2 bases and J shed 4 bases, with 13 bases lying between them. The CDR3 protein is CSARLMTPPDTQYF. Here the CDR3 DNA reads TGCAGTGCTAGATTAATGACACCTCCAGATACGCAGTATTTT.

CDR3 protein: CASSQEISGGADEQFF. Written as DNA, the CDR3 is TGTGCCAGCAGCCAAGAGATTTCGGGGGGGGCGGATGAGCAGTTCTTC. The V and J genes are TRBV4-2 and TRBJ2-1; 8 nucleotides agree with TRBD2. The V and J ends lost 0 bases and 8 bases, in that order; junction bases with no gene match: 9. CDR1 LGHNA and CDR2 YNFKEQ come from the germline V gene. The CDR3 loop spans 16 amino acids.

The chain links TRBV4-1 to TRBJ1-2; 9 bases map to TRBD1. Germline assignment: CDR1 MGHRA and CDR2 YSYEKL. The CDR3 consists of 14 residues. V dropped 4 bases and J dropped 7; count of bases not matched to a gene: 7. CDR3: CASSLFRDRVGYTF. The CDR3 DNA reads TGCGCCAGCAGCCTCTTCCGGGACAGGGTTGGCTACACCTTC.

The CDR3 DNA follows: TGTGCCAGCAGTGAAATGGCGGGGAGCACAGATACGCAGTATTTT. Translated: CASSEMAGSTDTQYF. The rearrangement uses TRBV6-4 and TRBJ2-3; D is perhaps TRBD2 (6 bases). The CDR3 consists of 15 residues. V lost 3 bases and J lost 0, with 10 bases in between. Germline lookup yields CDR1 MRHNA and CDR2 SNTAGT.